This T cell receptor beta chain came from a study of blood T cell repertoires in COVID-19 (dated by TCRdb to 2020 to 2022). Concerning the study at large: Samples covering the acute and convalescent phases of COVID-19 were provided by collaborators in the United States, Italy and Spain. The material from the prospective study consisted of cDNA or gDNA derived from T cells, B-cell-depleted T cells, or PBMCs. The dataset comprised deeply sampled blood TCRbeta repertoires from subjects exposed to, actively infected with, or recovered from COVID-19. The repertoires were released in a freely available public database intended as a resource for research on the immune response to SARS-CoV-2. Samples came from the ongoing ImmuneRACE study (first 160 participants) plus 1,254 subjects from 6 global collaborators. A de-identified subject ID, COVID-19 status, age in years and sex were almost always included in the sample metadata. Where available, HLA class I and class II types were taken from metadata supplied by the sample provider and were not determined by assay-based typing. The study at large found these results: The amount of clinical and demographic metadata varied by source and participant and was provided uncurated.

On this clone itself: What antigen it recognizes has not been identified. Base quality data are lacking; no much larger clone is found one base away.

Whole blood was collected in K2EDTA tubes by collaborating institutions according to the institutions' own protocols. For TCRbeta analysis, collaborators shipped samples in one of three forms: frozen whole blood, isolated PBMCs, or DNA extracted from either of those sample types. The immunoSEQ Assay, a bias-controlled multiplex PCR, was used to amplify TCRbeta CDR3 regions from genomic DNA. The authors' analysis ran thus. Nucleated cell counts per sample were estimated from amplification of reference gene primers within the assay. To quantify the absolute abundance of each unique TCRbeta CDR3 rearrangement, sequence reads were collapsed and filtered. For each sample, productive Simpson clonality was calculated by taking the square root of Simpson's diversity index across productive rearrangements. What TCRdb holds here is the immuneACCESS table cut down to in-frame rearrangements. Part of the clones is not present; checked against another copy, under half of the missing clones reflect an unresolved V gene, and the others are unexplained. The V and J calls and clone size come from that table; D and trimming were worked out from the DNA. This sample has about 150,000 clones in its table, and 85% to 90% of those were observed once. The ten largest account for over 12% of the sample.

Sequenced: peripheral blood. The receptor was isolated from a woman in her thirties or forties with acute or convalescent COVID-19.

The DNA sequence is TGTGCCACCAGTGATTATTCCGGGTACAATGAGCAGTTCTTC. Its translation is CATSDYSGYNEQFF. Recombination linked TRBV24-1 to TRBJ2-1; no D gene can be assigned with confidence. The germline V gene supplies CDR1 KGHDR and CDR2 SFDVKD. The trim is 2 bases for V and 4 bases for J, with a gap of 8 bases between the germline ends. The CDR3 starts with the cysteine, ends with the phenylalanine, and has 14 residues. The CDR3 DNA has 42 bases and is translated from base 1.